This entry lists 20 T cell receptor beta chains sequenced from one sample in a study of graft-versus-host responses after intestinal transplantation. Antigens of these TCRs are unknown. The assay was immunoSEQ multiplex PCR, and TCRdb's table has in-frame clones only and misses some. This repertoire shows 50,000 to 80,000 clones, 90% found once; its top ten account for around 1.7%. Sequencing used unstimulated CD8+ T cells sorted from spleen or lymph node cells, obtained before transplant. The receptors stem from a human donor who was the organ donor for an intestinal transplant.

The CDR3 loop reads CASSSPFGGWNEQYF. The CDR3 nucleotides are TGTGCCAGCAGTTCCCCGTTCGGGGGTTGGAACGAGCAGTACTTC. This sequence joins TRBV2 and TRBJ2-7, with a tentative D call TRBD2 (6 bases). The V gene's germline CDR1 is SNHLY and CDR2 FYNNEI. This CDR3 spans 15 amino acids. Trimming left V 5 bases short and J 5 bases short, with 19 bases between.

J is TRBJ2-1 and V is TRBV27; 9 nucleotides line up with TRBD2. There are 15 residues in the CDR3. Looked up from germline, CDR1 is MNHEY and CDR2 is SMNVEV (reference sequence). With 3 bases clipped from V and 5 bases from J, the junction kept 5 bases outside the gene matches. CDR3 DNA: TGTGCCAGCAGTTTGTTAGCGGGAGAAAACAATGAGCAGTTCTTC. As protein: CASSLLAGENNEQFF.

The V call is TRBV9, the J call TRBJ2-1, with 9 bases fitting TRBD2. This CDR3 region has 16 residues. The trim removed 3 bases at V and 4 bases at J, leaving 8 bases unmatched. The germline V gene has CDR1 SGDLS and CDR2 YYNGEE. The CDR3 loop is CASSASGTSRYNEQFF. The CDR3 region has the DNA TGTGCCAGCAGCGCTTCCGGGACTAGCAGATACAATGAGCAGTTCTTC.

This sequence joins TRBV4-2 and TRBJ2-1; the D gene is possibly TRBD1 (7 bases). Germline V lookup: CDR1 LGHNA, CDR2 YNFKEQ. Trimming took off 0 bases at V and 0 bases at J, with 12 bases between the two ends. CDR3 length: 17 amino acids. The CDR3 DNA sequence: TGTGCCAGCAGCCAAGAGGAGGGGGCCAGCTCCTACAATGAGCAGTTCTTC. Protein sequence: CASSQEEGASSYNEQFF.

This clone was detected once. V and J are TRBV9 and TRBJ2-1; 11 nucleotides agree with TRBD2. CDR3 length equals 14 residues. The germline V gene encodes CDR1 SGDLS and CDR2 YYNGEE. J was trimmed by 7 bases and V by 0 bases; bases with no gene match: 0. The CDR3 region is CASSVGTSGNEQFF. The CDR3 DNA reads TGTGCCAGCAGCGTAGGGACTAGCGGGAATGAGCAGTTCTTC.

The V call is TRBV10-3, the J call TRBJ1-2, with a possible D match to TRBD1 (5 bases). With 2 bases removed from V and 6 bases from J, the gap between germline ends came to 16 bases. Germline values: CDR1 ENHRY, CDR2 SYGVKD. This CDR3 has 15 residues. The CDR3 is CAISEGGGEWNGYTF. The CDR3 region has the DNA TGTGCCATCAGTGAGGGGGGAGGGGAATGGAATGGCTACACCTTC.

The J gene is TRBJ2-7, the V gene TRBV6-1; no reliable D call. There are 14 residues in the CDR3. Germline V gene sequence: CDR1 MNHNS, CDR2 SASEGT. Deletions cut 5 bases from V and 6 bases from J, with 17 bases between. The CDR3 DNA is TGTGCCAGCAGTACCCTCGAGGAAACACGCGAGCAGTACTTC. Encoded protein: CASSTLEETREQYF.

This clone has more than one count but fewer than ten. The V call is TRBV28, the J call TRBJ1-1; 7 bases are shared with TRBD1. This CDR3 comprises 14 residues. Per the germline V gene, CDR1 is MDHEN and CDR2 is SYDVKM. The V segment lost 6 bases and the J segment 8 bases; nucleotides outside the gene matches: 12. CDR3 sequence reads: CASSRQGRDGEAFF. The CDR3 DNA sequence: TGTGCCAGCAGCCGACAGGGTCGGGACGGGGAAGCTTTCTTT.

The chain couples TRBV7-6 to TRBJ2-3; no reliable D call. Germline loops: CDR1 SGHVS, CDR2 FNYEAQ. Trimming cost V 1 base and J 4 bases, with 6 bases left between them. The CDR3 contains 13 residues. The CDR3 DNA sequence: TGTGCCAGCAGCTTAGGAGCCCCAGATACGCAGTATTTT. This translates into CASSLGAPDTQYF.

The rearrangement uses TRBV27 and TRBJ2-3; 7 nucleotides agree with TRBD2. The CDR3 consists of 14 residues. Losses at the gene ends were 4 bases for V and 2 bases for J; bases not matched to a gene: 3. CDR1 and CDR2 from the germline V gene are MNHEY and SMNVEV (reference sequence). The CDR3 DNA sequence: TGTGCCAGCAGTTCGGGAGGATCCACAGATACGCAGTATTTT. Translation gives CASSSGGSTDTQYF.

This clone was observed a single time. The rearrangement links TRBV11-2 to TRBJ2-7, with TRBD2 matching 10 bases. Germline V gene data show CDR1 as SGHAT and CDR2 as FQNNGV. V lost 5 bases and J lost 4; bases outside the gene matches: 8. CDR3 length: 15 residues. CDR3 bases: TGTGCCAGCAGCCCTAGCGGGAGATTTGTTTACGAGCAGTACTTC. Translating gives CASSPSGRFVYEQYF.

This CDR3 reads CASHKDSHYTGELFF. Here the CDR3 DNA reads TGTGCCAGCCATAAGGACAGCCACTACACCGGGGAGCTGTTTTTT. The chain couples TRBV6-5 to TRBJ2-2; D may be TRBD1 (6 bases). Per germline, CDR1 MNHEY and CDR2 SVGAGI. Trimming cost V 8 bases and J 3 bases, with 16 bases left between them. This CDR3 is built from 15 residues.

This sequence joins TRBV7-2 and TRBJ2-7; no definite D call. Germline loops: CDR1 SGHTA, CDR2 FQGNSA. The CDR3 contains 15 residues. V shed 5 bases and J shed 0 bases, with 14 bases lying between them. CDR3: CASSGRSSGSYEQYF. CDR3 DNA: TGTGCCAGCAGCGGGCGCTCATCCGGCTCCTACGAGCAGTACTTC.

The DNA for the CDR3 is TGTGCCAGCAGCTCCGGGAGCAATCAGCCCCAGCATTTT. This gives the protein CASSSGSNQPQHF. The chain is built from TRBV11-2 and TRBJ1-5; D is unresolved. CDR1 and CDR2 from the germline V gene are SGHAT and FQNNGV. V gave up 4 bases and J gave up 1 base, with 5 bases separating them. The CDR3 is made up of 13 amino acids.

This chain connects TRBV19 to TRBJ2-1; tentatively, D is TRBD2 (5 bases). Germline assignment: CDR1 LNHDA and CDR2 SQIVND (reference sequence). V shed 3 bases and J shed 8 bases, with 5 bases lying between them. The CDR3 is 11 residues long. DNA for the CDR3: TGTGCCAGTAGTATCGGGGATGAGCAGTTCTTC. The encoded protein is CASSIGDEQFF.

The chain joins TRBV4-3 to TRBJ2-7; possibly TRBD1 for D (6 bases). This CDR3 contains 16 residues. V was cut by 4 bases and J by 0 bases, with 16 bases left in between. Germline CDR1 is LGHNA and CDR2 is YSLEER. DNA for the CDR3: TGCGCCAGCAGCCCAGGGGTTACATTCCTCTCCTACGAGCAGTACTTC. Encoded protein: CASSPGVTFLSYEQYF.

The chain recombines TRBV5-5 with TRBJ1-2; no clear D. Germline V lookup: CDR1 SGHKS, CDR2 YYEKEE (reference sequence). V dropped 1 base and J dropped 0 bases, with 10 bases sitting between them. The CDR3 sequence is 15 residues long. In nucleotides, the CDR3 is TGTGCCAGCAGCTTGTACGGCGGGGCTAACTATGGCTACACCTTC. It is translated as CASSLYGGANYGYTF.

The rearrangement links TRBV4-2 to TRBJ1-4; no clear D gene. CDR1 is LGHNA, CDR2 YNFKEQ, per germline. V lost 2 bases, J lost 8 bases, and 9 bases lay in between. The CDR3 is made up of 13 amino acids. This CDR3 reads CASSQTRGEKLFF. DNA of the CDR3: TGTGCCAGCAGCCAAACCCGAGGGGAAAAACTGTTTTTT.

The V call is TRBV14, the J call TRBJ1-2; D remains unclear. Germline CDR1 is SGHDN and CDR2 is FVKESK. This CDR3 comprises 14 residues. Deletions cut 2 bases from V and 5 bases from J, with 12 bases between. In DNA form, the CDR3 reads TGTGCCAGCAGCCAATTCGGGGATGTTTATGGCTACACCTTC. This sequence encodes CASSQFGDVYGYTF.

The rearrangement uses TRBV15 and TRBJ2-3; D unclear. This CDR3 has 12 residues. Germline CDR1 is LNHNV and CDR2 is YYDKDF (reference sequence). Deletions cut 0 bases from V and 9 bases from J, with 7 bases between. CDR3 DNA sequence: TGTGCCACCAGCAGAGAGGGCAAAACGCAGTATTTT. As protein: CATSREGKTQYF.